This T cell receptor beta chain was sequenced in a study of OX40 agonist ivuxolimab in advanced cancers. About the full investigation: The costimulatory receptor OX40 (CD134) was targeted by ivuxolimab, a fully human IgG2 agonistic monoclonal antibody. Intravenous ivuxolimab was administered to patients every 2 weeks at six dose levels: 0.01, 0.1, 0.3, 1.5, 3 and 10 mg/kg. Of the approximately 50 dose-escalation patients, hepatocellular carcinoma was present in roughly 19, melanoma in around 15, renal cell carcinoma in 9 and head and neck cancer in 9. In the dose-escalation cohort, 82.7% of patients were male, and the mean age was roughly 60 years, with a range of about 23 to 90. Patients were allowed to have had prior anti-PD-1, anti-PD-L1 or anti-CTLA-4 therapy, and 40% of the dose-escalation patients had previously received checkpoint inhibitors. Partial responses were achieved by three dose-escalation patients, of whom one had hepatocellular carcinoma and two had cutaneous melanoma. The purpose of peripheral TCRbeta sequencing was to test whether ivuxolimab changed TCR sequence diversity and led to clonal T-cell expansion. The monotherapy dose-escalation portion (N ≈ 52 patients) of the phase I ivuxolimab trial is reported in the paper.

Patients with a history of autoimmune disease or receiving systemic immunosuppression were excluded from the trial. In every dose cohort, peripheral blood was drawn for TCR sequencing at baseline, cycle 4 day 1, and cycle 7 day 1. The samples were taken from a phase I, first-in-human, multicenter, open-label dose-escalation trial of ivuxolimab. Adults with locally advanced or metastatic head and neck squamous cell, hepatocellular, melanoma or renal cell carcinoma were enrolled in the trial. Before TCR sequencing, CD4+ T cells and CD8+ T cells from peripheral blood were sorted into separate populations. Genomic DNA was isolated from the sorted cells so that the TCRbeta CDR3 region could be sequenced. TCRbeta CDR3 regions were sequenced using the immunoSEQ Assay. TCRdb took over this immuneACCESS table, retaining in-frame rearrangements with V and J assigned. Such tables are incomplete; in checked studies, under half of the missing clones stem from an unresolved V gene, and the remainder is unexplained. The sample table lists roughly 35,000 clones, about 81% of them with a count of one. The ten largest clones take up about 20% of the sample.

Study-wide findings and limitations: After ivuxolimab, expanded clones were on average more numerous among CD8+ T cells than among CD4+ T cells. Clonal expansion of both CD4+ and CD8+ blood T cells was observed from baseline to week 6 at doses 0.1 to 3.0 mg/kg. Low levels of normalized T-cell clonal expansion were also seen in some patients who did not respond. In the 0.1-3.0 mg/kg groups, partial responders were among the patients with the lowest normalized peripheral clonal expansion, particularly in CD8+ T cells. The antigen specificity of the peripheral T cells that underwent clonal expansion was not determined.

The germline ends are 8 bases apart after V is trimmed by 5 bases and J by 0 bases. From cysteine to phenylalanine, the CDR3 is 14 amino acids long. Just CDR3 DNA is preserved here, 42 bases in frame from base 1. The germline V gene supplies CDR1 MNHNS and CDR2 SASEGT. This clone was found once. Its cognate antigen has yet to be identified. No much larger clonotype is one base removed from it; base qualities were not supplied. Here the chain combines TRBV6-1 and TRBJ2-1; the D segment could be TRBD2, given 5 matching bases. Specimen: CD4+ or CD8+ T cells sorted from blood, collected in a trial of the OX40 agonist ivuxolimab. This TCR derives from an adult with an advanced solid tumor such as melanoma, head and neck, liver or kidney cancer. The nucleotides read TGTGCCAGCAGTAACCGGGACTCCTACAATGAGCAGTTCTTC. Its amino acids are CASSNRDSYNEQFF.